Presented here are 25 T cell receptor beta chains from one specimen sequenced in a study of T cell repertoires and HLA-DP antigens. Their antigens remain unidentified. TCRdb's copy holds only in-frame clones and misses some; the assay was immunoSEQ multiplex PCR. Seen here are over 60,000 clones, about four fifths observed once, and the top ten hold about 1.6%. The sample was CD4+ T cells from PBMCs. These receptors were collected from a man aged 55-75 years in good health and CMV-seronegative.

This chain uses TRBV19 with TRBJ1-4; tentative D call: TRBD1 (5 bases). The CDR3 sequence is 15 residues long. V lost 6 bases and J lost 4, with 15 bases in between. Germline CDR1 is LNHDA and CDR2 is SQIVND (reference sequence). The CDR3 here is CASSAPGQNNEKLFF. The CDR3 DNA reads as TGTGCCAGTAGCGCACCCGGACAAAATAATGAAAAACTGTTTTTT.

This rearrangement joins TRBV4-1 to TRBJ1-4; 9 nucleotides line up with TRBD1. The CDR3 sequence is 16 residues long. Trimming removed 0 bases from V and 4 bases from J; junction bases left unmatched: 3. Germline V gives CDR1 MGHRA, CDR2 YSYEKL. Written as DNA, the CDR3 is TGCGCCAGCAGCCAAGAGGGGGGACAGGGTAATGAAAAACTGTTTTTT. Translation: CASSQEGGQGNEKLFF.

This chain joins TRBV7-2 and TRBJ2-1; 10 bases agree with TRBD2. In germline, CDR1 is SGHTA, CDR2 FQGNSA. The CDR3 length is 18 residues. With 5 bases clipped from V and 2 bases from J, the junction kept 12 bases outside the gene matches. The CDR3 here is CASSVTGTSVLAYNEQFF. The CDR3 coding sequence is TGTGCCAGCAGCGTAACCGGGACTAGCGTTCTGGCCTACAATGAGCAGTTCTTC.

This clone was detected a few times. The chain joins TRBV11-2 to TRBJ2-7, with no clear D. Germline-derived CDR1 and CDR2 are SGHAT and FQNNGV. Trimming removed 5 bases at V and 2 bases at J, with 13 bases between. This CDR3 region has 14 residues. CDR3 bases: TGTGCCAGCAGCCGTAGTGGGCAGACCTACGAGCAGTACTTC. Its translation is CASSRSGQTYEQYF. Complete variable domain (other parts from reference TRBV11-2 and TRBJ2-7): EAGVAQSPRYKIIEKRQSVAFWCNPISGHATLYWYQQILGQGPKLLIQFQNNGVVDDSQLPKDRFSAERLKGVDSTLKIQPAKLEDSAVYLCASSRSGQTYEQYFGPGTRLTVT.

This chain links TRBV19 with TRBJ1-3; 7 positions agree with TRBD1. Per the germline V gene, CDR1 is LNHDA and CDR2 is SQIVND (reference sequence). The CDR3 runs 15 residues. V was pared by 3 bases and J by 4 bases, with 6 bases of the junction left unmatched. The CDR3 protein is CASSIRGSPGNTIYF. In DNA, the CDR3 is TGTGCCAGTAGTATCAGGGGGTCCCCGGGAAACACCATATATTTT.

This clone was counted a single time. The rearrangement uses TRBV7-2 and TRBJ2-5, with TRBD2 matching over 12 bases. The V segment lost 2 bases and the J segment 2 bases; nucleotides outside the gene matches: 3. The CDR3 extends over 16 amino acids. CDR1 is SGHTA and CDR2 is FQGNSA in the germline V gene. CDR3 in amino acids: CASSLSGTSGQETQYF. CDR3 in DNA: TGTGCCAGCAGCTTAAGTGGGACTAGCGGGCAAGAGACCCAGTACTTC.

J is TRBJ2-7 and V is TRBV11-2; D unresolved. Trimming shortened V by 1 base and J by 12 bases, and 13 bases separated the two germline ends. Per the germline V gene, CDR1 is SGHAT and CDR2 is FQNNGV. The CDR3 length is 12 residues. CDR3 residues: CASSLAGAVPYV. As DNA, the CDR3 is TGTGCCAGCAGCTTAGCGGGCGCCGTGCCGTACGTC.

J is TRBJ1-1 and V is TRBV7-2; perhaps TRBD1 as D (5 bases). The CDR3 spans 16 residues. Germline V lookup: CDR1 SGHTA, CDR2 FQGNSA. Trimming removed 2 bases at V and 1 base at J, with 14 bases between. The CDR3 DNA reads TGTGCCAGCAGCTTACGGGTCCGACAGCCGAACACTGAAGCTTTCTTT. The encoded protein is CASSLRVRQPNTEAFF.

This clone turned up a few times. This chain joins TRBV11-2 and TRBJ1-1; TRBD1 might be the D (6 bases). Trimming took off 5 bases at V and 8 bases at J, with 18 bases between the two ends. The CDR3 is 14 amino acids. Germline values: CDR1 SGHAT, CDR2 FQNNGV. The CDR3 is CASSPLRGPKEAFF. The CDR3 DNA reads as TGTGCCAGCAGCCCCCTCCGGGGGCCCAAGGAAGCTTTCTTT.

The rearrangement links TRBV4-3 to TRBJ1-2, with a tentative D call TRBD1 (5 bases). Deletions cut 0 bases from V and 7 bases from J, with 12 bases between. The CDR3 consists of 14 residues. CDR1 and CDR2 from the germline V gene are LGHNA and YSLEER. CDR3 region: CASSQDWGGAGYTF. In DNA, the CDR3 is TGCGCCAGCAGCCAAGATTGGGGGGGAGCTGGCTACACCTTC.

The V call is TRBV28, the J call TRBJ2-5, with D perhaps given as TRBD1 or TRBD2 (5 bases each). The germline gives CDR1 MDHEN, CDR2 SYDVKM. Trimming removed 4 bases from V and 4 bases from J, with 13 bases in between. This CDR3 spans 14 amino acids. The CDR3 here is CASSSTWDRETQYF. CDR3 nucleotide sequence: TGTGCCAGCAGTTCAACCTGGGACCGAGAGACCCAGTACTTC.

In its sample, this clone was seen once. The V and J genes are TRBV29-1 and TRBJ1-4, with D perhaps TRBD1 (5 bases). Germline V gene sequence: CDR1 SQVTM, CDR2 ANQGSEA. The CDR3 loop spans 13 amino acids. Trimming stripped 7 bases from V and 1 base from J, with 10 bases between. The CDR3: CSASGRTNEKLFF. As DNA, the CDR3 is TGCAGCGCGTCAGGGAGAACTAATGAAAAACTGTTTTTT.

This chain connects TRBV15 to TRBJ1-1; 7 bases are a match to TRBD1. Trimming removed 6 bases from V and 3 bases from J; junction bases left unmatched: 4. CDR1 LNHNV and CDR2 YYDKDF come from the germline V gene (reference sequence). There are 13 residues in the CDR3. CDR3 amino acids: CATSRQGDTEAFF. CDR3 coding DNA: TGTGCCACCAGTCGGCAGGGGGACACTGAAGCTTTCTTT.

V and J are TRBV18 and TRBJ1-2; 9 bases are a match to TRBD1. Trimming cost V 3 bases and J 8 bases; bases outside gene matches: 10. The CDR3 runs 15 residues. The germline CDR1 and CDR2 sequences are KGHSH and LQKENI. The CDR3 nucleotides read TGTGCCAGCTCACCGACGGGACAGGGAGACGGCGGCTACACCTTC. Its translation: CASSPTGQGDGGYTF.

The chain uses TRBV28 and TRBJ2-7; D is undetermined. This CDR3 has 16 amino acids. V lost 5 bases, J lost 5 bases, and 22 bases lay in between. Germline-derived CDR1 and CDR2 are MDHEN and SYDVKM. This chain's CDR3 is CASSPSLAGPLHEQYF. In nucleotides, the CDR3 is TGTGCCAGCAGTCCCAGCCTCGCTGGGCCCCTCCACGAGCAGTACTTC.

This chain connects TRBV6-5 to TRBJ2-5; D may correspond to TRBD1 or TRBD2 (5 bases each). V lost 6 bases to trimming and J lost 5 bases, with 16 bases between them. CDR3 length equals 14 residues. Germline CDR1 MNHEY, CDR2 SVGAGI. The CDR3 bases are TGTGCCAGCAGCGACACCCGGGGCACGGAGACCCAGTACTTC. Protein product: CASSDTRGTETQYF.

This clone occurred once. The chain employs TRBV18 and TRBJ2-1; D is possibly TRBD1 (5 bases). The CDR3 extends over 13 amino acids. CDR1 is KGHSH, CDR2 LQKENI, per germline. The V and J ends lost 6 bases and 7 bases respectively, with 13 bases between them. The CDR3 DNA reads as TGTGCCAGCTCCCTCCTCGACAGAAATGAGCAGTTCTTC. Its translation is CASSLLDRNEQFF. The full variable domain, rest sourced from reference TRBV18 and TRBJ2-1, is NAGVMQNPRHLVRRRGQEARLRCSPMKGHSHVYWYRQLPEEGLKFMVYLQKENIIDESGMPKERFSAEFPKEGPSILRIQQVVRGDSAAYFCASSLLDRNEQFFGPGTRLTVL.

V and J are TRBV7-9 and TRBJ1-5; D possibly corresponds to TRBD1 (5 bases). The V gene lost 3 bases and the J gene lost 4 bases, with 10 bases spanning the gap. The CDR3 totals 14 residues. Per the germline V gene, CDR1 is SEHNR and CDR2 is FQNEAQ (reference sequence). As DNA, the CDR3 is TGTGCCAGCAGCTTCGGGGGTGTAAATCAGCCCCAGCATTTT. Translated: CASSFGGVNQPQHF.

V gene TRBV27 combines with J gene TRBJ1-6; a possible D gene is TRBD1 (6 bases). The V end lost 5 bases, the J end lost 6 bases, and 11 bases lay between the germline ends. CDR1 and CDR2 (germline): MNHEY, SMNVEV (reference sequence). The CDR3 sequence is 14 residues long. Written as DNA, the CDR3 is TGTGCCAGCAGTCGGACAGAGGCTAATTCACCCCTCCACTTT. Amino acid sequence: CASSRTEANSPLHF.

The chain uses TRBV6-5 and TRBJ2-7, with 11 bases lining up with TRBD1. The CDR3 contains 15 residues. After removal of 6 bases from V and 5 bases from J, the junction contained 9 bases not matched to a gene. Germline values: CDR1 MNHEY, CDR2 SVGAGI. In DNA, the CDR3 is TGTGCCAGCAGCTCCCGGGACAGGGGGGTGGACGAGCAGTACTTC. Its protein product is CASSSRDRGVDEQYF.

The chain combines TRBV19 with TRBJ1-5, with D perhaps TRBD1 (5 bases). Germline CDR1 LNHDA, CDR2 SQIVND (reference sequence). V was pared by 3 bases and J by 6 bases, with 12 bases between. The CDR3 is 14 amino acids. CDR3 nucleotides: TGTGCCAGTAGTATTGTACAGGAGACTCAGCCCCAGCATTTT. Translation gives CASSIVQETQPQHF.

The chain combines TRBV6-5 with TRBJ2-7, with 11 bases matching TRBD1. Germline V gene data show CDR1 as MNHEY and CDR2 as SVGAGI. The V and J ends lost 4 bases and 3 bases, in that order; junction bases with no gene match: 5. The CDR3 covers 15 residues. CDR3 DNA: TGTGCCAGCAGTTCTCCGGGACAGGGGGTCTACGAGCAGTACTTC. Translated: CASSSPGQGVYEQYF.

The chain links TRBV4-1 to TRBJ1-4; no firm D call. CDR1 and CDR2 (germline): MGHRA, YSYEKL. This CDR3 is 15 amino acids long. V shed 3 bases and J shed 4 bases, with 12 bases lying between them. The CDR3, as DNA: TGCGCCAGCAGCCACGGAACGGCCAATAATGAAAAACTGTTTTTT. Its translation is CASSHGTANNEKLFF.

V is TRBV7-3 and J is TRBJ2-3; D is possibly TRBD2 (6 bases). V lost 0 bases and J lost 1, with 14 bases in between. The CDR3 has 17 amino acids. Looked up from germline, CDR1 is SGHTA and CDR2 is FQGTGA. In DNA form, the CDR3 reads TGTGCCAGCAGCTTAACGGGAGGAAGACGGGGCACAGATACGCAGTATTTT. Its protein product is CASSLTGGRRGTDTQYF.

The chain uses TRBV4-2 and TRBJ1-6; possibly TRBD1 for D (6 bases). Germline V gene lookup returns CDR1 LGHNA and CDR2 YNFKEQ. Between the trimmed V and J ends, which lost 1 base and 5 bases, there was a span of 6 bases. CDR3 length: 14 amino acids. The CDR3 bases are TGTGCCAGCAGCCAAGGGACAGATAATTCACCCCTCCACTTT. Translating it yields CASSQGTDNSPLHF.